This is a list of T cell receptor beta chains from one sample in a study of T cells in localized non-small cell lung cancer. Assay used: immunoSEQ multiplex PCR; TCRdb lists only in-frame clones, some missing. Among roughly 35,000 clones listed, approximately 89% were seen once. The material sequenced was peripheral blood mononuclear cells, taken before any cancer treatment. The receptors were sampled from a female donor older than 55 with stage II lung adenocarcinoma. Each CDR3 is given with its conserved first and last residue. A D gene is named only where the DNA matches it firmly. Expanded clones get a size class; other rows say once, few or many, or leave the size out.

cdr3_aa	cdr3_nt	cdr3_length	clone_size	d_call	v_call	j_call
CASSDPRKGFYEQYF	TGTGCCAGCAGCGATCCCCGTAAGGGGTTCTACGAGCAGTACTTC	15	.	.	TRBV11-2	TRBJ2-7
CASSRGINQPQHF	TGTGCCAGTAGTCGAGGTATCAATCAGCCCCAGCATTTT	13	few	.	TRBV19	TRBJ1-5
CASSLDRVGGKETQYF	TGTGCCAGCAGCTTAGATCGCGTTGGAGGGAAAGAGACCCAGTACTTC	16	.	.	TRBV11-2	TRBJ2-5
CASSRGTVRNGPQHF	TGTGCCAGTAGTAGGGGGACAGTAAGAAACGGGCCCCAGCATTTT	15	.	TRBD1	TRBV19	TRBJ1-5
CASSRTALPRSEKLFF	TGTGCCAGCAGCCGGACAGCCCTCCCTAGAAGTGAAAAACTGTTTTTT	16	.	.	TRBV7-2	TRBJ1-4
CASSPYAAADTQYF	TGCGCCAGCAGCCCCTACGCGGCGGCAGATACGCAGTATTTT	14	.	.	TRBV5-1	TRBJ2-3
CASSQLGQGNEKLFF	TGTGCCAGCAGCCAACTGGGGCAGGGCAATGAAAAACTGTTTTTT	15	.	.	TRBV16	TRBJ1-4
CASSQDRSRGYTF	TGTGCCAGCTCACAAGACAGGTCCCGAGGCTACACCTTC	13	.	.	TRBV18	TRBJ1-2
CASSPGLALSTDTQYF	TGTGCCAGCAGTCCCGGACTAGCGCTAAGCACAGATACGCAGTATTTT	16	.	TRBD2	TRBV11-3	TRBJ2-3
CASSLSLETQYF	TGTGCCAGCAGCTTATCTCTGGAGACCCAGTACTTC	12	.	.	TRBV7-2	TRBJ2-5
CASSLGASQTYNEQFF	TGTGCCAGCAGCTTAGGGGCGTCTCAAACCTACAATGAGCAGTTCTTC	16	.	.	TRBV7-9	TRBJ2-1
CASSLGRGQAGEQYF	TGTGCCAGCAGCTTAGGGCGGGGACAGGCAGGCGAGCAGTACTTC	15	.	TRBD1	TRBV7-8	TRBJ2-7
CASSAASGALSYNEQFF	TGTGCCAGCAGCGCAGCTAGCGGGGCCCTCTCCTACAATGAGCAGTTCTTC	17	.	TRBD2	TRBV9	TRBJ2-1
CAWSVGGAYNEQFF	TGTGCCTGGAGTGTAGGGGGGGCATACAATGAGCAGTTCTTC	14	.	.	TRBV30	TRBJ2-1
CASSYIQGTTGELFF	TGTGCCAGCAGCTACATACAGGGTACAACGGGGGAGCTGTTTTTT	15	.	.	TRBV5-8	TRBJ2-2
CASSEPGDTRNTEAFF	TGTGCCAGCAGTGAACCCGGGGACACCCGGAACACTGAAGCTTTCTTT	16	.	.	TRBV25-1	TRBJ1-1
CASSSDRGKNQPQHF	TGTGCCAGCAGCTCGGACAGGGGGAAAAATCAGCCCCAGCATTTT	15	.	TRBD1	TRBV7-8	TRBJ1-5
CASSLAGMNEKLFF	TGTGCCAGCAGCTTAGCGGGTATGAATGAAAAACTGTTTTTT	14	.	.	TRBV7-2	TRBJ1-4